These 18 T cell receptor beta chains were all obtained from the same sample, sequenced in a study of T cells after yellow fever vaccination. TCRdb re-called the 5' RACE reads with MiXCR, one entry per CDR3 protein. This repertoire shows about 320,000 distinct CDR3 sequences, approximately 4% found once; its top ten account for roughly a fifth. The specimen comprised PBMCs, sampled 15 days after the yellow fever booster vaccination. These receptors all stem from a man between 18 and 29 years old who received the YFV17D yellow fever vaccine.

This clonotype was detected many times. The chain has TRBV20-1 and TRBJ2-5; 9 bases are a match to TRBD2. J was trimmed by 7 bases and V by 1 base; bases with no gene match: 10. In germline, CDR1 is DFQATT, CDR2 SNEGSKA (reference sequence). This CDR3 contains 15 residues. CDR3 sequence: CSARGAGGGEATQYF. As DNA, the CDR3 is TGCAGTGCTAGAGGAGCGGGGGGTGGGGAGGCGACCCAGTACTTC.

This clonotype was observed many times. The CDR3 sequence is CASSLEGARRPQHF. The CDR3 DNA sequence: TGTGCCAGCAGCCTCGAGGGGGCGAGGCGGCCCCAGCATTTT. This chain connects TRBV7-2 to TRBJ1-5; 7 nucleotides line up with TRBD1. CDR1 and CDR2 (germline): SGHTA, FQGNSA. With 5 bases clipped from V and 9 bases from J, the junction kept 10 bases outside the gene matches. The CDR3 totals 14 residues. The full variable domain, completed using reference TRBV7-2 and TRBJ1-5, is GAGVSQSPSNKVTEKGKDVELRCDPISGHTALYWYRQSLGQGLEFLIYFQGNSAPDKSGLPSDRFSAERTGGSVSTLTIQRTQQEDSAVYLCASSLEGARRPQHFGDGTRLSIL.

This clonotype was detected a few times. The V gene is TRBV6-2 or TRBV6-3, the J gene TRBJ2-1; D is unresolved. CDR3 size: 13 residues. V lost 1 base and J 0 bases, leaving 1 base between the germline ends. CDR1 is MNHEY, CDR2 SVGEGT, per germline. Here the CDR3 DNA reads TGTGCCAGCAGTTACTTCTCCTACAATGAGCAGTTCTTC. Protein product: CASSYFSYNEQFF.

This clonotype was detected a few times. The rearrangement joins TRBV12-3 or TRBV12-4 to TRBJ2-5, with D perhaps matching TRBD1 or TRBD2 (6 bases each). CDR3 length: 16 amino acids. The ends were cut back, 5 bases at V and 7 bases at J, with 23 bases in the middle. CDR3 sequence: CASSPRTGGPMGTQYF. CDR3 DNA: TGTGCCAGCAGTCCCCGTACTGGGGGGCCGATGGGGACCCAGTACTTC.

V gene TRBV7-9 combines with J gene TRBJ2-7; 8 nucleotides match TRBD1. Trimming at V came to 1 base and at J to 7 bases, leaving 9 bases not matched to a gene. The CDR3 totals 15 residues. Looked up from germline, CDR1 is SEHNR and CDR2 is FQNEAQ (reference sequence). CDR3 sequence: CASSLGGQGLGEQYF. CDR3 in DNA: TGTGCCAGCAGCTTAGGAGGACAGGGTCTTGGGGAGCAGTACTTC.

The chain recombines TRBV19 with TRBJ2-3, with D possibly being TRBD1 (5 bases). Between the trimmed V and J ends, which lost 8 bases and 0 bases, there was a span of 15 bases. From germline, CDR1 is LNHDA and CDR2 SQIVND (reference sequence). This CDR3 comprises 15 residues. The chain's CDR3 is CASGDGAHSTDTQYF. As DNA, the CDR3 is TGTGCCAGTGGGGATGGGGCGCATAGCACAGATACGCAGTATTTT. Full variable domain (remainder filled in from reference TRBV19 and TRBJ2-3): DGGITQSPKYLFRKEGQNVTLSCEQNLNHDAMYWYRQDPGQGLRLIYYSQIVNDFQKGDIAEGYSVSREKKESFPLTVTSAQKNPTAFYLCASGDGAHSTDTQYFGPGTRLTVL.

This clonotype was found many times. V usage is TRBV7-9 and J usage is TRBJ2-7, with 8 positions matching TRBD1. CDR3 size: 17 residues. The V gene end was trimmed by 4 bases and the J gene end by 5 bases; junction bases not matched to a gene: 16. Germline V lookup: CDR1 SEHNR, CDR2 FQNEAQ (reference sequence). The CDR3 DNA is TGTGCCAGCAGCTCGTCCCTAGACAGGGGAATGAGCGACGAGCAGTACTTC. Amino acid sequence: CASSSSLDRGMSDEQYF.

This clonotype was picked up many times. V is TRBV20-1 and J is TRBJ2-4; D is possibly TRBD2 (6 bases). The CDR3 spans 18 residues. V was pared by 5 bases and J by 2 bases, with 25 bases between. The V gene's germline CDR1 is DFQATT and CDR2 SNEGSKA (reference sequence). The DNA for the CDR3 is TGCAGTGCTCTCTCCGCGGGACGCTCTATAAGGACCAAAAACATTCAGTACTTC. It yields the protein CSALSAGRSIRTKNIQYF.

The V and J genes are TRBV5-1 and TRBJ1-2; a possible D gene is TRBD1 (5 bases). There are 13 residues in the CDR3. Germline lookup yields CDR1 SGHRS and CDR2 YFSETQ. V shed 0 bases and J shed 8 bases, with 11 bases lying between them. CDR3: CASSLGTQEGYTF. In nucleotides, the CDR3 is TGCGCCAGCAGCTTGGGGACACAGGAGGGCTACACCTTC.

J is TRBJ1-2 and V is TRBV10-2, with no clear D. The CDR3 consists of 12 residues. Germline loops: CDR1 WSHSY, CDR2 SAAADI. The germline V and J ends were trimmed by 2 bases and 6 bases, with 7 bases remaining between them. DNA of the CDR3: TGCGCCAGCAGTGAGCTCGGGGATGGCTACACCTTC. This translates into CASSELGDGYTF.

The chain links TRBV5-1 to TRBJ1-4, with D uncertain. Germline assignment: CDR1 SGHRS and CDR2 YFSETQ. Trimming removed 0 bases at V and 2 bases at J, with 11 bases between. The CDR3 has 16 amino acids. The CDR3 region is CASSLEPGSTNEKLFF. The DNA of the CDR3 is TGCGCCAGCAGCTTGGAACCCGGCAGCACTAATGAAAAACTGTTTTTT.

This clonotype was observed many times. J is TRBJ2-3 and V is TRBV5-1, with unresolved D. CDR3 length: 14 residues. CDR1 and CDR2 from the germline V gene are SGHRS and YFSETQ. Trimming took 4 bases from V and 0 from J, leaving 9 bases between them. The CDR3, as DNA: TGCGCCAGCAGCAGAATATCTAGCACAGATACGCAGTATTTT. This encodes CASSRISSTDTQYF. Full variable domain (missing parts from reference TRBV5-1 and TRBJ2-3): KAGVTQTPRYLIKTRGQQVTLSCSPISGHRSVSWYQQTPGQGLQFLFEYFSETQRNKGNFPGRFSGRQFSNSRSEMNVSTLELGDSALYLCASSRISSTDTQYFGPGTRLTVL.

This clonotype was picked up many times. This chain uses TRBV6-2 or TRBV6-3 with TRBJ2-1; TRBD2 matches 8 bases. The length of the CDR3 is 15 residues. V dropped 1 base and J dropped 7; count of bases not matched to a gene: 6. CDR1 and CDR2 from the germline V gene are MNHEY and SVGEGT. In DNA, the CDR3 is TGTGCCAGCAGTTACTATGACGGGGGGGGAAATGAGCAGTTCTTC. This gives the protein CASSYYDGGGNEQFF.

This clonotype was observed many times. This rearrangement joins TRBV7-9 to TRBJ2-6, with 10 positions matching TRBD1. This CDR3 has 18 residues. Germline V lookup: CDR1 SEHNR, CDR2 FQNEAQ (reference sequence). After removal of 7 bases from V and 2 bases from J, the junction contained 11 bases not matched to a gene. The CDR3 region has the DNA TGTGCCAGCACCCTGCCCTGGGACAGGGGTACTGGGGCCAACGTCCTGACTTTC. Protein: CASTLPWDRGTGANVLTF.

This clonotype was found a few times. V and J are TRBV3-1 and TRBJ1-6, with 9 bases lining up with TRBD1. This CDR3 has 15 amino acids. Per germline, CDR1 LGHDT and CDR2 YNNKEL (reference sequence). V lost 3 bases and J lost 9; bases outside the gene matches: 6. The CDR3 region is CASSHDRGSFSPLHF. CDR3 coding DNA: TGTGCCAGCAGCCACGACAGGGGGAGTTTTTCACCCCTCCACTTT.

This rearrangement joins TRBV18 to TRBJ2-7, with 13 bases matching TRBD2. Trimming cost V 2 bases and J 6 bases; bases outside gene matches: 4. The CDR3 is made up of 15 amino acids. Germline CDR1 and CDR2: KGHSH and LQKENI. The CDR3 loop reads CASSPAGLAGAEQYF. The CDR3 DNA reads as TGTGCCAGCTCACCAGCCGGACTAGCGGGGGCCGAGCAGTACTTC.

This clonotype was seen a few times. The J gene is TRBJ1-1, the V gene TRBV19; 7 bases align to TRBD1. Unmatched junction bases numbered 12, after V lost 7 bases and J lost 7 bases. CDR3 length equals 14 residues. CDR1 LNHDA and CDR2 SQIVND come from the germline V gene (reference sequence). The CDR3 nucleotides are TGTGCCAGTACCTCCCTAGGGGGCTGGAATGAAGCTTTCTTT. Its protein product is CASTSLGGWNEAFF.

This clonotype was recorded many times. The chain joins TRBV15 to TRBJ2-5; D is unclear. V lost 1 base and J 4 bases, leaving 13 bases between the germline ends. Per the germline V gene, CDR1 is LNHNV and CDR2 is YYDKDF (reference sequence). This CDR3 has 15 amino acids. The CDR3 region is CATSRGADRRETQYF. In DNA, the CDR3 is TGTGCCACCAGCAGAGGGGCGGATAGGCGAGAGACCCAGTACTTC.